This TCR beta chain originates from a study of Graves' ophthalmopathy and Graves' hyperthyroidism. Amplified TCR beta CDR3 regions were obtained using RNA transcripts as template. An opening RT-PCR round employed HTBI primers and preceded a second-round multiplex PCR. TCRdb passed the multiplex PCR reads through MiXCR, listing each CDR3 protein once. Of some 1.1 million distinct CDR3 sequences listed, roughly 35% were seen once; the top ten hold 11%. CDR1 MGHDK and CDR2 SYGVNS come from the germline V gene. After removal of 4 bases from V and 4 bases from J, the junction contained 7 bases not matched to a gene. The CDR3 has 15 amino acids. This clonotype occurred a few times.

The chain recombines TRBV25-1 with TRBJ1-1; TRBD1 aligns across 9 bases. The receptor comes from an adult man with Graves' hyperthyroidism. The sequencing sample was made of peripheral blood or thyroid tissue (not recorded which). For the CDR3, the DNA is TGTGCCAGCAGTGCTACAGGGGGCGCAGGCACTGAAGCTTTCTTT. Amino acid sequence: CASSATGGAGTEAFF.